The 4 T cell receptor beta chains below come from one sample, sequenced in a study of memory CD4+ T cells and cytomegalovirus serostatus. The sort gate was single viable CD3+CD4+CD8-CD45RO+ cells for memory CD4+ T cells. Profiling relied on immunoSEQ multiplex PCR, and the TCRdb table lists in-frame clones only, not all of them. The table includes roughly 56,000 clones, 82% detected once. Sample: memory CD4+ T cells from blood. The receptors derive from an adult in good health and CMV-seronegative.

The rearrangement joins TRBV6-6 to TRBJ1-5; no definite D call. The CDR3 has 14 amino acids. V was shortened by 9 bases and J by 0 bases, with 12 bases between the two germline ends. Germline CDR1 is MNHNY and CDR2 is SVGAGI (reference sequence). Here the CDR3 DNA reads TGTGCCAGTCTGCAGGAATATAGCAATCAGCCCCAGCATTTT. Protein product: CASLQEYSNQPQHF.

This chain links TRBV4-1 with TRBJ1-1; TRBD1 aligns across 9 bases. Germline V lookup: CDR1 MGHRA, CDR2 YSYEKL. V gave up 2 bases and J gave up 2 bases; unmatched junction bases: 6. The CDR3 runs to 16 residues. The CDR3 sequence: CASSQRDRGANTEAFF. CDR3 nucleotides: TGCGCCAGCAGCCAACGCGACAGGGGGGCTAACACTGAAGCTTTCTTT.

The chain uses TRBV5-1 and TRBJ2-5; tentative D call: TRBD2 (5 bases). V lost 4 bases to trimming and J lost 5 bases, with 6 bases between them. This CDR3 has 11 amino acids. Looked up from germline, CDR1 is SGHRS and CDR2 is YFSETQ. This CDR3 reads CASSPGETQYF. CDR3 bases: TGCGCCAGCAGCCCGGGGGAGACCCAGTACTTC.

This clone has only one observation. This rearrangement joins TRBV7-8 to TRBJ1-6, with a weak D call TRBD1 (6 bases). CDR3 size: 17 residues. V was cut by 5 bases and J by 10 bases, with 24 bases left in between. Germline V gives CDR1 SGHVS, CDR2 FQNEAQ. This chain's CDR3 is CASSPNSAGDKPSPLHF. Written as DNA, the CDR3 is TGTGCCAGCAGCCCTAACTCCGCCGGGGACAAGCCATCACCCCTCCACTTT.